Below, 11 T cell receptor beta chains from the same sample are listed, as sequenced in a study of T-cell reconstitution after alpha-beta-depleted transplantation in children. The TCRbeta library was prepared with unique molecular identifiers. TCRdb reprocessed the PCR reads via MiXCR and lists one record per CDR3 protein. The repertoire holds 200,000 to 250,000 distinct CDR3 sequences, with approximately 8.4% as singletons. The starting material was PBMCs, mostly from graft donor cells, obtained 360 days after TCRalphabeta/CD19-depleted stem cell transplant. The receptors here all came from a male patient between 2 and 15 years old who had a stem cell transplant for acute myeloid leukemia, so the T cells may come from the graft donor.

V is TRBV15 and J is TRBJ2-7; D remains unclear. The length of the CDR3 is 10 residues. V was cut by 8 bases and J by 2 bases, with 4 bases left in between. The germline gives CDR1 LNHNV, CDR2 YYDKDF (reference sequence). CDR3 sequence: CATPPYEQYV. The CDR3 bases are TGTGCCACCCCGCCCTACGAGCAGTACGTC.

This chain links TRBV20-1 with TRBJ1-1; TRBD1 aligns across 8 bases. V was clipped by 5 bases and J by 1 base; unmatched bases: 9. The germline gives CDR1 DFQATT, CDR2 SNEGSKA (reference sequence). This CDR3 comprises 15 residues. The CDR3 spells CSAVRTGKKNTEAFF. Written as DNA, the CDR3 is TGCAGTGCTGTTCGGACAGGGAAAAAGAACACTGAAGCTTTCTTT.

V gene TRBV11-2 combines with J gene TRBJ2-7; TRBD2 agrees at 11 bases. The CDR3 has 16 residues. CDR1 and CDR2 from the germline V gene are SGHAT and FQNNGV. After removal of 4 bases from V and 3 bases from J, the junction contained 8 bases not matched to a gene. Written as DNA, the CDR3 is TGTGCCAGCAGCTCCGATGGACTAGCGGGTGACTACGAGCAGTACGTC. As protein: CASSSDGLAGDYEQYV.

This clonotype has only a few counts. The CDR3 DNA reads TGCGCCAGCAGCCAGGGTTTTGACAGACTGACAGATACGCAGTATTTT. Its translation: CASSQGFDRLTDTQYF. The rearrangement links TRBV4-1 to TRBJ2-3; maybe TRBD1 (5 bases). Per germline, CDR1 MGHRA and CDR2 YSYEKL. The V end lost 3 bases, the J end lost 3 bases, and 16 bases lay between the germline ends. The CDR3 loop spans 16 amino acids.

This clonotype was recorded many times. The chain uses TRBV7-9 and TRBJ2-2, with D hard to call. This CDR3 spans 16 amino acids. Trimming stripped 3 bases from V and 0 bases from J, with 11 bases between. Per germline, CDR1 SEHNR and CDR2 FQNEAQ (reference sequence). CDR3 DNA sequence: TGTGCCAGCAGCTTCCCTAAGGCCACGAACACCGGGGAGCTGTTTTTT. It is translated as CASSFPKATNTGELFF.

The chain recombines TRBV18 with TRBJ2-1; D gene uncertain. The V end lost 0 bases, the J end lost 4 bases, and 13 bases lay between the germline ends. The germline V gene encodes CDR1 KGHSH and CDR2 LQKENI. The CDR3 length is 16 residues. In DNA, the CDR3 is TGTGCCAGCTCACCACCAAAGCCCACTAAGTACAATGAGCAGTTCTTC. Protein: CASSPPKPTKYNEQFF. Drawing the rest from reference TRBV18 and TRBJ2-1, the complete variable domain is NAGVMQNPRHLVRRRGQEARLRCSPMKGHSHVYWYRQLPEEGLKFMVYLQKENIIDESGMPKERFSAEFPKEGPSILRIQQVVRGDSAAYFCASSPPKPTKYNEQFFGPGTRLTVL.

The CDR3 sequence: CATSRDGKFYSNQPQHF. The CDR3 region has the DNA TGTGCCACCAGCAGAGATGGGAAGTTCTATAGCAATCAGCCCCAGCATTTT. This chain joins TRBV15 and TRBJ1-5; D is unresolved. Trimming pared 0 bases from V and 0 bases from J, leaving 12 bases between. Germline CDR1 reads LNHNV; CDR2 reads YYDKDF (reference sequence). The CDR3 spans 17 residues.

The chain couples TRBV29-1 to TRBJ2-5; possibly TRBD1 for D (6 bases). CDR1 SQVTM and CDR2 ANQGSEA come from the germline V gene. Trimming pared 3 bases from V and 5 bases from J, leaving 19 bases between. The CDR3 contains 15 residues. The CDR3 here is CSVDSGHFSGETQYF. The CDR3 DNA reads as TGCAGCGTTGATTCGGGACACTTCTCGGGGGAGACCCAGTACTTC.

This clonotype has just a few counts. The V gene is TRBV12-3 or TRBV12-4, the J gene TRBJ2-1, with 13 positions matching TRBD2. V dropped 4 bases and J dropped 9; count of bases not matched to a gene: 12. There are 17 residues in the CDR3. The CDR3 region is CASSYLPGGLAGVEQFF. CDR3 bases: TGTGCCAGCAGTTACCTTCCCGGTGGACTAGCGGGGGTTGAGCAGTTCTTC.

In this sample, this clonotype turned up once. The chain uses TRBV6-5 and TRBJ2-3; no clear D. Germline V gene data show CDR1 as MNHEY and CDR2 as SVGAGI. The CDR3 extends over 15 amino acids. V lost 2 bases and J lost 3, with 12 bases in between. CDR3 sequence: CASSYTSLMTDTQYF. The CDR3 nucleotides read TGTGCCAGCAGTTACACATCCCTAATGACAGATACGCAGTATTTT.

Many counts were recorded for this clonotype. The genes are TRBV20-1 and TRBJ2-1; the match to TRBD2 covers 10 bases. The CDR3 has 15 residues. V trimming: 3 bases; J trimming: 8 bases; junction bases outside the gene matches: 10. From germline, CDR1 is DFQATT and CDR2 SNEGSKA (reference sequence). The CDR3 protein is CSARTPSGSGYEQFF. In DNA form, the CDR3 reads TGCAGTGCTAGGACCCCTAGCGGGAGCGGGTATGAGCAGTTCTTC.